This TCR beta chain was profiled in a study of cytomegalovirus exposure and HLA in healthy donors. This clone came up a few times. What it binds is unknown. The sample carries other DNA sequences with the same CDR3. The V end was cut by 4 bases, the J end by 1 base, with 6 bases between. Germline V gives CDR1 SGHRS, CDR2 YFSETQ. This CDR3 is 12 amino acids long. PCR involved 60 Vbeta and 13 Jbeta primers. This table comes from immunoSEQ multiplex PCR, and its TCRdb copy is limited to in-frame clones, with some not included. The sample lists 130,000 to 150,000 clones, around a tenth occurring once. Study-wide results and caveats: Later analysis demonstrated an association between a missense DCLRE1C variant and TCR beta V- and J-gene trimming. Researchers catalogued approximately 170 TCR beta chains as cytomegalovirus-associated. Rates of TCR association differed by HLA locus in a later analysis, with DRB1 highest and HLA-C lowest.

The receptor comes from a male donor in good health and CMV-seronegative. J is TRBJ2-7 and V is TRBV5-1; D ambiguous. Sequencing was carried out using PBMCs. This CDR3 is CASSLPSYEQYF. The CDR3, as DNA: TGCGCCAGCAGCCTACCATCCTACGAGCAGTACTTC.